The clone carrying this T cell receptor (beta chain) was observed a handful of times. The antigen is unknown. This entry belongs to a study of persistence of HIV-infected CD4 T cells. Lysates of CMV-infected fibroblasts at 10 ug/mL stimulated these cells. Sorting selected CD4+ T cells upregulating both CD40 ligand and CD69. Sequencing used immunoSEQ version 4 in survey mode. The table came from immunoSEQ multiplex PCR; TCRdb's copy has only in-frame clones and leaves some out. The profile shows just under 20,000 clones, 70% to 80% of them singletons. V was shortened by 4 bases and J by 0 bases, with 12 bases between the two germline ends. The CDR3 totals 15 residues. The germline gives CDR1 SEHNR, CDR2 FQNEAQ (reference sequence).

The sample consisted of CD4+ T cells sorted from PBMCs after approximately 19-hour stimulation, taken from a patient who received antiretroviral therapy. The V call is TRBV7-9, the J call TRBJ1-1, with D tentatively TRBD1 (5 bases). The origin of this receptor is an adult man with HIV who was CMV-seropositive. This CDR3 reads CASSWDGAMNTEAFF. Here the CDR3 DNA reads TGTGCCAGCAGCTGGGACGGCGCAATGAACACTGAAGCTTTCTTT. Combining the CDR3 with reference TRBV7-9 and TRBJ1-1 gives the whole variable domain DTGVSQNPRHKITKRGQNVTFRCDPISEHNRLYWYRQTLGQGPEFLTYFQNEAQLEKSRLLSDRFSAERPKGSFSTLEIQRTEQGDSAMYLCASSWDGAMNTEAFFGQGTRLTVV.